This T cell receptor (beta chain) is from a study of blood T cell repertoires in COVID-19. TCRdb keeps only in-frame clones here, not all; method: immunoSEQ multiplex PCR. This table has about 240,000 clones, 65% to 90% appearing once. The sequenced sample was peripheral blood. This TCR came from an older woman with acute or convalescent COVID-19.

CDR3 sequence (DNA): TGCGCCAGCAGCTTGGGACAGTCCTGGGGCACTGAAGCTTTCTTT. Amino acids: CASSLGQSWGTEAFF. The rearrangement uses TRBV5-1 and TRBJ1-1; maybe TRBD1 (5 bases). CDR1 is SGHRS, CDR2 YFSETQ, per germline. The CDR3 covers 15 residues. Trimming removed 0 bases at V and 4 bases at J, with 13 bases between.